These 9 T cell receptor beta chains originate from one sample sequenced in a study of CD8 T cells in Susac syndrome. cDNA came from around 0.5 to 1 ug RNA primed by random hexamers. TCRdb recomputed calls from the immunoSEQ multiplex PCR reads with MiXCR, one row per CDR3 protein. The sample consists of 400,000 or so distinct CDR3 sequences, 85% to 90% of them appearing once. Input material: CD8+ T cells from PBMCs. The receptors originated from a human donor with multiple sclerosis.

CDR3 loop: CASSFLRQETNQPQHF. CDR3 nucleotides: TGCGCCAGCAGTTTCTTAAGACAGGAAACCAATCAGCCCCAGCATTTT. The rearrangement joins TRBV5-1 to TRBJ1-5; TRBD1 is a possible D gene (6 bases). CDR1 is SGHRS, CDR2 YFSETQ, per germline. The CDR3 is 16 amino acids. The ends were cut back, 5 bases at V and 3 bases at J, with 18 bases in the middle.

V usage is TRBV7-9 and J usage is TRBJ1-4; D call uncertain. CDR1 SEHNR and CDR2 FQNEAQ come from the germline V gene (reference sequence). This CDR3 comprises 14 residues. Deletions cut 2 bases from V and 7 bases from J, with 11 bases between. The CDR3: CASSLSGRTEKLFF. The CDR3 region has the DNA TGTGCCAGCAGCTTAAGTGGGAGAACTGAAAAACTGTTTTTT.

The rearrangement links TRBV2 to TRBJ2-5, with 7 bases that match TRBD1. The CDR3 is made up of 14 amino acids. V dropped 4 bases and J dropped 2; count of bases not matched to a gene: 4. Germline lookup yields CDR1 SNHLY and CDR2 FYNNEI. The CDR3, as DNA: TGTGCCAGCAGTGGGCACAGGGGTCAAGAGACCCAGTACTTC. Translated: CASSGHRGQETQYF.

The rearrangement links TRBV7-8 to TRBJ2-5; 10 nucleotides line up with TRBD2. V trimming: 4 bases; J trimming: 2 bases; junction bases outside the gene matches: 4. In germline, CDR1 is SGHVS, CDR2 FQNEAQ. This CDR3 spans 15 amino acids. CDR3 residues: CASSYSGGLQETQYF. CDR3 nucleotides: TGTGCCAGCAGCTATAGCGGGGGGTTACAAGAGACCCAGTACTTC.

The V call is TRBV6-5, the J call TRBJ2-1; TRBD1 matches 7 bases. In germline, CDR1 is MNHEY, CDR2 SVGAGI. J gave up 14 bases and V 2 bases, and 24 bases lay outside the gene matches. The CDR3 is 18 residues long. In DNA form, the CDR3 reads TGTGCCAGCAGTTACCCAGAGGAAGGTACAGGGGCTTTTGTTGTTGAGTTCTTC. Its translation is CASSYPEEGTGAFVVEFF.

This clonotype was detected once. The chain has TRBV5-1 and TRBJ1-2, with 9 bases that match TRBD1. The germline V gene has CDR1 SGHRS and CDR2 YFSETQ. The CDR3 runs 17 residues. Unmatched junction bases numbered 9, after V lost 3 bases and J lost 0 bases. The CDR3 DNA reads TGCGCCAGCAGCTACCGACAGGGGGAGTCCTCTAACTATGGCTACACCTTC. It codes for CASSYRQGESSNYGYTF.

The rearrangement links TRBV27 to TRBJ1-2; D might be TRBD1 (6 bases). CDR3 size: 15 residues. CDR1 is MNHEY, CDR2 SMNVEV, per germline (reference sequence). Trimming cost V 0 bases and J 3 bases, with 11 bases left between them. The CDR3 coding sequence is TGTGCCAGCAGTTTATCGCGGACAGCTTACTATGGCTACACCTTC. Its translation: CASSLSRTAYYGYTF.

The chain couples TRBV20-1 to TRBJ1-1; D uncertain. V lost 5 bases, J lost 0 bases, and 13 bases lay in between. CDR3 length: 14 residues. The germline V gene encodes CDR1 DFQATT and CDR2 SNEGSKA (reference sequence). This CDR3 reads CSAFPLVMNTEAFF. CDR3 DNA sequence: TGCAGTGCTTTTCCTTTAGTTATGAACACTGAAGCTTTCTTT.

The chain's CDR3 is CATSRDEGSRTRFF. Here the CDR3 DNA reads TGTGCCACCAGCAGAGATGAGGGGTCTCGAACGCGGTTCTTC. This rearrangement joins TRBV15 to TRBJ2-1; D could derive from TRBD1 or TRBD2 (5 bases each). V was trimmed by 0 bases and J by 15 bases, leaving 18 bases between them. Germline V lookup: CDR1 LNHNV, CDR2 YYDKDF (reference sequence). This CDR3 has 14 amino acids.